One sample yielded the 19 T cell receptor beta chains listed below, sequenced in a study of cytomegalovirus exposure and HLA in healthy donors. Generated by immunoSEQ multiplex PCR, the TCRdb table keeps only in-frame clones and is missing some. The sample shows some 160,000 clones, more than 75% of them seen only once. The material sequenced was PBMCs. These receptors were obtained from a man aged 18 to 29 in good health and CMV-seronegative.

The chain has TRBV28 and TRBJ1-1; no clear D gene. The CDR3 covers 12 residues. V lost 6 bases and J lost 11, with 16 bases in between. Per the germline V gene, CDR1 is MDHEN and CDR2 is SYDVKM. CDR3 coding DNA: TGTGCCAGCAGACGACAACCTGAGGGCGCTTTCTTT. Amino acids: CASRRQPEGAFF.

This chain joins TRBV28 and TRBJ1-2; 8 nucleotides match TRBD1. Germline V gives CDR1 MDHEN, CDR2 SYDVKM. V lost 1 base, J lost 8 bases, and 6 bases stayed unmatched. The CDR3 consists of 14 residues. CDR3 sequence (DNA): TGTGCCAGCAGTTTATCCGGCAGGGGGCGGGGCTACACCTTC. Amino acid sequence: CASSLSGRGRGYTF.

The sample holds one count of this clone. The chain links TRBV11-2 to TRBJ2-3; 8 bases line up with TRBD2. Germline CDR1 reads SGHAT; CDR2 reads FQNNGV. V was pared by 3 bases and J by 2 bases, with 4 bases of the junction left unmatched. CDR3 length: 15 residues. CDR3 nucleotide sequence: TGTGCCAGCAGCTTCAGCGGGGGAGTCACAGATACGCAGTATTTT. Its translation: CASSFSGGVTDTQYF. The whole variable domain, filled in from reference TRBV11-2 and TRBJ2-3, reads EAGVAQSPRYKIIEKRQSVAFWCNPISGHATLYWYQQILGQGPKLLIQFQNNGVVDDSQLPKDRFSAERLKGVDSTLKIQPAKLEDSAVYLCASSFSGGVTDTQYFGPGTRLTVL.

This chain's CDR3 is CSVVRGTEQYV. CDR3 DNA sequence: TGCAGCGTTGTACGGGGGACCGAGCAGTACGTC. The V gene is TRBV29-1, the J gene TRBJ2-7; D perhaps matches TRBD2 (6 bases). CDR3 size: 11 residues. Germline CDR1 reads SQVTM; CDR2 reads ANQGSEA. V was trimmed by 4 bases and J by 6 bases, leaving 10 bases between them.

V usage is TRBV2 and J usage is TRBJ2-7; the D gene is possibly TRBD1 (5 bases). The V end was cut by 0 bases, the J end by 7 bases, with 10 bases between. Germline lookup yields CDR1 SNHLY and CDR2 FYNNEI. The CDR3 has 13 residues. The CDR3, as DNA: TGTGCCAGCAGTGAAGCGCTTTCAGGGGAGCAGTACTTC. Amino acids: CASSEALSGEQYF.

This chain joins TRBV7-8 and TRBJ2-2; D possibly corresponds to TRBD1 (6 bases). The CDR3 contains 16 residues. CDR1 and CDR2 (germline): SGHVS, FQNEAQ. V gave up 1 base and J gave up 5 bases, with 14 bases separating them. The CDR3 sequence is CASSLVGRGRTGELFF. The CDR3 DNA follows: TGTGCCAGCAGCTTAGTGGGCAGGGGAAGGACCGGGGAGCTGTTTTTT. The full variable domain, its missing parts supplied by reference TRBV7-8 and TRBJ2-2, is GAGVSQSPRYKVAKRGQDVALRCDPISGHVSLFWYQQALGQGPEFLTYFQNEAQLDKSGLPSDRFFAERPEGSVSTLKIQRTQQEDSAVYLCASSLVGRGRTGELFFGEGSRLTVL.

The chain carries TRBV6-1 and TRBJ2-7; D ambiguous. Trimming cost V 2 bases and J 3 bases, with 8 bases left between them. CDR1 and CDR2 (germline): MNHNS, SASEGT. This CDR3 region has 13 residues. CDR3 DNA: TGTGCCAGCAGTGAACAGTTTTACTACGAGCAGTACTTC. This codes for CASSEQFYYEQYF.

This chain links TRBV11-2 with TRBJ2-7; no firm D call. Trimming took 4 bases from V and 4 from J, leaving 11 bases between them. This CDR3 comprises 13 residues. Germline V lookup: CDR1 SGHAT, CDR2 FQNNGV. In DNA, the CDR3 is TGTGCCAGCAGCTCGGAACGACTGTACGAGCAGTACTTC. This translates into CASSSERLYEQYF.

The genes are TRBV28 and TRBJ1-1; D not resolved. CDR1 is MDHEN and CDR2 is SYDVKM in the germline V gene. The CDR3 consists of 15 residues. V lost 2 bases and J lost 0, with 10 bases in between. CDR3 sequence (DNA): TGTGCCAGCAGTTTACTAGGTATTATGAACACTGAAGCTTTCTTT. Translation gives CASSLLGIMNTEAFF.

This chain connects TRBV7-9 to TRBJ2-4, with 10 bases aligning to TRBD1. This CDR3 comprises 15 residues. CDR1 is SEHNR, CDR2 FQNEAQ, per germline (reference sequence). The ends lost 5 bases at V and 7 bases at J; junction bases unmatched: 8. CDR3 nucleotide sequence: TGTGCCAGCAGCCAGACAGGGGGCGCAGGTAACATTCAGTACTTC. Translated, it gives CASSQTGGAGNIQYF. The whole variable domain, remainder taken from reference TRBV7-9 and TRBJ2-4, is DTGVSQNPRHKITKRGQNVTFRCDPISEHNRLYWYRQTLGQGPEFLTYFQNEAQLEKSRLLSDRFSAERPKGSFSTLEIQRTEQGDSAMYLCASSQTGGAGNIQYFGAGTRLSVL.

The chain carries TRBV5-5 and TRBJ1-1, with D hard to call. The CDR3 extends over 11 amino acids. The V gene lost 1 base and the J gene lost 7 bases, with 5 bases spanning the gap. Germline V gene data show CDR1 as SGHKS and CDR2 as YYEKEE (reference sequence). The CDR3 spells CASSLYSEAFF. The CDR3, as DNA: TGTGCCAGCAGCTTGTACAGTGAAGCTTTCTTT.

The chain employs TRBV5-1 and TRBJ1-3; D call uncertain. CDR1 and CDR2 (germline): SGHRS, YFSETQ. The CDR3 loop spans 15 amino acids. V gave up 1 base and J gave up 0 bases, with 8 bases separating them. The CDR3 loop is CASSLTGGSGNTIYF. As DNA, the CDR3 is TGCGCCAGCAGCTTGACCGGCGGCTCTGGAAACACCATATATTTT.

The chain has TRBV25-1 and TRBJ2-1, with 7 positions matching TRBD2. CDR3 length: 13 residues. CDR1 MGHDK and CDR2 SYGVNS come from the germline V gene. Trimming took 8 bases from V and 3 from J; bases not matched to a gene: 4. CDR3 sequence reads: CASSLAGYNEQFF. The CDR3 DNA reads as TGTGCCAGCTCATTAGCGGGCTACAATGAGCAGTTCTTC.

The chain employs TRBV28 and TRBJ2-5, with a weak D call TRBD2 (5 bases). The CDR3 totals 13 residues. The V end was cut by 7 bases, the J end by 7 bases, with 16 bases between. Germline assignment: CDR1 MDHEN and CDR2 SYDVKM. Written as DNA, the CDR3 is TGTGCCAGCACCTTGGACTTCTCCGGGACCCAGTACTTC. Encoded protein: CASTLDFSGTQYF.

The chain is built from TRBV30 and TRBJ2-3; TRBD2 matches at 7 bases. Germline-derived CDR1 and CDR2 are GTSNPN and SVGIG (reference sequence). V lost 2 bases to trimming and J lost 3 bases; unmatched junction nucleotides: 8. This CDR3 is 15 amino acids long. CDR3 loop: CAWSKLAWGTDTQYF. In nucleotides, the CDR3 is TGTGCCTGGAGTAAACTAGCGTGGGGTACAGATACGCAGTATTTT.

Details on this clone: Other DNA sequences of this sample code for an identical CDR3. The DNA of the CDR3 is TGTGCCAGCAGTTACTCCCGGGGGGAGGAAGATACGCAGTATTTT. As protein: CASSYSRGEEDTQYF. V is TRBV6-5 and J is TRBJ2-3, with 7 bases matching TRBD2. Germline V gene sequence: CDR1 MNHEY, CDR2 SVGAGI. Trimming cost V 0 bases and J 5 bases; bases outside gene matches: 5. This CDR3 is built from 15 residues.

This chain joins TRBV28 and TRBJ1-6; tentatively, D is TRBD1 (5 bases). The CDR3 totals 17 residues. Trimming removed 5 bases at V and 3 bases at J, with 17 bases between. Germline CDR1 is MDHEN and CDR2 is SYDVKM. CDR3 nucleotide sequence: TGTGCCAGCAGTCCCGGGGAGGGGCCCCGCTATAATTCACCCCTCCACTTT. Translating gives CASSPGEGPRYNSPLHF.

This chain connects TRBV6-5 to TRBJ2-7; 7 nucleotides line up with TRBD1. The germline V gene encodes CDR1 MNHEY and CDR2 SVGAGI. V gave up 5 bases and J gave up 3 bases; unmatched junction bases: 10. The CDR3 is made up of 15 amino acids. The CDR3 DNA reads TGTGCCAGCAGTCCGAACGATGACAGGGACTACGAGCAGTACTTC. This encodes CASSPNDDRDYEQYF.

This chain uses TRBV2 with TRBJ1-2, with 9 bases identical to TRBD1. V trimming: 7 bases; J trimming: 5 bases; junction bases outside the gene matches: 11. Germline V gene lookup returns CDR1 SNHLY and CDR2 FYNNEI. This CDR3 is built from 15 residues. In DNA, the CDR3 is TGTGCCAGCATTCCAGGGACAGGGAGAAAATATGGCTACACCTTC. Translating gives CASIPGTGRKYGYTF.